The entry below gives a single T cell receptor beta chain sequence along with its context. Its antigen is undetermined. The germline CDR1 and CDR2 sequences are LGHNA and YNFKEQ. This CDR3 has 15 residues. The V and J ends lost 4 bases and 4 bases respectively, with 14 bases between them. Measured with immunoSEQ multiplex PCR; TCRdb has only the in-frame clones, and not every one. The table includes 150,000 to 170,000 clones, around 94% detected once. This entry belongs to a study of OX40 agonist ivuxolimab in advanced cancers. Study-wide results and limits: No determination was made of the antigen specificity of the expanded peripheral T cells.

This sample comprised CD4+ or CD8+ T cells sorted from blood, obtained in a trial of the OX40 agonist ivuxolimab. The sequence was collected from an adult with an advanced solid tumor such as melanoma, head and neck, liver or kidney cancer. This chain links TRBV4-2 with TRBJ2-1; a weak D match, TRBD2 (6 bases). CDR3 amino acids: CASSRDPTSYNEQFF. The DNA of the CDR3 is TGTGCCAGCAGCCGCGACCCGACTAGTTACAATGAGCAGTTCTTC.